This T cell receptor (beta chain) was obtained from a study of blood T cell repertoires in COVID-19. Study background: In each case, the material was cDNA or gDNA derived from T cells, B-cell-depleted T cells, or PBMCs.

The CDR3 runs 14 residues. The germline V gene encodes CDR1 MNHEY and CDR2 SVGAGI. The V and J ends lost 7 bases and 6 bases respectively, with 17 bases between them. The table came from immunoSEQ multiplex PCR; TCRdb's copy has only in-frame clones and leaves some out. The sample lists around 77,000 clones; more than 75% were seen once. The clonotype was recovered from a human donor in a cohort sampled during active COVID-19. The rearrangement links TRBV6-5 to TRBJ2-3, with D possibly TRBD2 on 6 matching bases. Material: peripheral blood. The CDR3 region is CASIFQAAGDTQYF. The CDR3 DNA reads TGTGCCAGCATTTTCCAGGCCGCGGGGGATACGCAGTATTTT.